This T cell receptor beta chain originates from a study of human T cells and chemical hapten exposure. Time point denoted: healthy volunteer bleed at 2 weeks. The authors extracted total RNA from unfractionated whole blood. TCRdb called the RACE reads again in MiXCR, with one record for every CDR3 protein. The data contain 100,000 to 150,000 distinct CDR3 sequences, about 9.4% of them singletons. Points from the study as a whole: Sensitizing with DPC caused no change in TCRs above 1 in 1000 frequency.

As concerns this clonotype: Its specificity is unknown.

Trimming took 2 bases from V and 5 from J; bases not matched to a gene: 5. This CDR3 comprises 15 residues. Germline V lookup: CDR1 MNHEY, CDR2 SMNVEV (reference sequence). The sequencing input was whole blood. This receptor was taken from a male donor in good health. Some clones in this sample may be carry-over from other donors' samples. The V call is TRBV27, the J call TRBJ1-5; 8 nucleotides align to TRBD1. CDR3 DNA sequence: TGTGCCAGCAGTTTAGGCAGGGGGCAAGATCAGCCCCAGCATTTT. This codes for CASSLGRGQDQPQHF.